This T cell receptor beta chain was identified in a study of cytomegalovirus exposure and HLA in healthy donors. Study-wide background: In an early release, HLA-typed donors contributed about 80 million unique TCR sequences. Study-wide results and caveats: Later analysis showed most CMV-associated TCR beta chains appearing HLA-restricted. Across HLA loci, a later analysis found differing TCR association rates, with DRB1 most and HLA-C fewest.

PCR employed 60 Vbeta and 13 Jbeta primers. In the original workflow: A follow-up analysis tallied tens of millions of unique TCR beta chains, roughly 11 million shared. TCRdb's copy holds only in-frame clones and misses some; the assay was immunoSEQ multiplex PCR. V, J and clone size were drawn from that table, and D and trimming were deduced from the DNA. The data show approximately 100,000 clones, with roughly 78% seen just once and more than 1.5% held by the top ten. CDR1 and CDR2 (germline): SEHNR, FQNEAQ (reference sequence). The CDR3 length is 13 residues. With respect to this clone: The antigen is not known. The junction departs from the called germline gene at one end, perhaps through a read error.

The sequencing input was PBMCs. The clonotype was recovered from a woman between 40 and 50 years old in good health and CMV-seronegative. The rearrangement joins TRBV7-9 to TRBJ2-7; no clear D. The CDR3 nucleotides read TGTTCCAGCACCTTCCTCCTTAGCTCCGAGCAGTACTTC. Encoded protein: CSSTFLLSSEQYF. The variable domain in full, completed from reference TRBV7-9 and TRBJ2-7, reads DTGVSQNPRHKITKRGQNVTFRCDPISEHNRLYWYRQTLGQGPEFLTYFQNEAQLEKSRLLSDRFSAERPKGSFSTLEIQRTEQGDSAMYLCSSTFLLSSEQYFGPGTRLTVT.